This TCR beta chain came from a study of cytotoxic CD8 clonotypes in ibrutinib-treated CLL. About the study: Responses: approximately 25 partial, 2 complete; after median approximately six years, around 14 stayed remitted, around 12 progressed. Study-wide results and limits: The study found clonality rose at ibrutinib response, then fell toward baseline at progression.

Generated by immunoSEQ multiplex PCR, the TCRdb table keeps only in-frame clones and is missing some. The data contain about 120,000 clones, about 53% of them singletons. Details on this clone: Antigen unknown.

The CDR3 is 12 residues long. Per germline, CDR1 LNHDA and CDR2 SQIVND (reference sequence). V was cut by 4 bases and J by 8 bases, with 6 bases left in between. This sample comprised PBMCs, obtained after 24 months of ibrutinib treatment. The V and J genes are TRBV19 and TRBJ1-6; no firm D call. The TCR sequence derives from a human donor with chronic lymphocytic leukemia. This CDR3 reads CASSRRDSPLHF. CDR3 nucleotides: TGTGCCAGTAGTAGACGGGATTCACCCCTCCACTTT.